These T cell receptor beta chains were read from a single sample in a study of cytomegalovirus exposure and HLA in healthy donors. The method was immunoSEQ multiplex PCR; TCRdb's version includes in-frame clones alone and lacks a portion of them. Of around 180,000 clones in the sample, around 82% were seen once. The specimen was PBMCs. These receptors were taken from a woman aged 45-60 years in good health and CMV-seropositive. Each CDR3 is given with its conserved first and last residue. Fields, in order: CDR3 DNA, CDR3 protein, D gene, V gene, J gene, clone size. D genes are given only for firm matches. Size is omitted from some rows. Given values are once, few, many or a class for expanded clones.

TGCGCCAGCACCCCCACCAGTCAAGTCTCCTACAATGAGCAGTTCTTC	CASTPTSQVSYNEQFF	.	TRBV5-1	TRBJ2-1	few
TGCGCCAGCAGCTTGGGACTAGCGGCTAGCACAGATACGCAGTATTTT	CASSLGLAASTDTQYF	TRBD2	TRBV5-1	TRBJ2-3	.
TGTGCCACCAGCAGAGGCCGCGATCAGCCCCAGCATTTT	CATSRGRDQPQHF	.	TRBV15	TRBJ1-5	.
TGTGCCAGCAGTGACGACAGGGGTTATAATTCACCCCTCCACTTT	CASSDDRGYNSPLHF	TRBD1	TRBV25-1	TRBJ1-6	.
TGTGCCAGCAGCTTGGCCACCAGGGCCGGAACCGGGGAGCTGTTTTTT	CASSLATRAGTGELFF	.	TRBV5-4	TRBJ2-2	.
TGTGCCAGCACCGCATCACCGGGAAACACTGAAGCTTTCTTT	CASTASPGNTEAFF	.	TRBV6-4	TRBJ1-1	.
TGTGCCAGCAGCTTAGACAGGACTAAGGGGAACACCATATATTTT	CASSLDRTKGNTIYF	.	TRBV11-2	TRBJ1-3	.
TGTGCCAGCAGCTTGCGGGACACCGGGGAGCTGTTTTTT	CASSLRDTGELFF	.	TRBV5-5	TRBJ2-2	.
TGTGCCATAAGGAGGTCCCCCACAGATACGCAGTATTTT	CAIRRSPTDTQYF	.	TRBV6-5	TRBJ2-3	.
TGTGCCAGCAGCCCAAGCTTAGCGGCAGTGGACGAGCAGTACTTC	CASSPSLAAVDEQYF	.	TRBV7-9	TRBJ2-7	.
TGTGCCAGCAGTCTCACCGGGACTAGCGGGGGGGTGGAGCTGTTTTTT	CASSLTGTSGGVELFF	TRBD2	TRBV11-2	TRBJ2-2	few
TGTGCCTGGAGTATCAACAGGGATCAGCCCCAGCATTTT	CAWSINRDQPQHF	.	TRBV30	TRBJ1-5	.
TGTGCCAGCAGTGACGTCGGGGGGGCCACAGATACGCAGTATTTT	CASSDVGGATDTQYF	TRBD2	TRBV6-4	TRBJ2-3	few
TGTGCCAGCAGTTTTTCCGGGACAGCCAACACTGAAGCTTTCTTT	CASSFSGTANTEAFF	TRBD1	TRBV27	TRBJ1-1	.
TGTGCCAGCACCGCCCAGTTGATCTCTGGAAACACCATATATTTT	CASTAQLISGNTIYF	.	TRBV7-9	TRBJ1-3	once
TGTGCCAGCAGCCCGCGCAGAGGACAGGGGGGGGTCACCTTC	CASSPRRGQGGVTF	TRBD1	TRBV11-1	TRBJ1-2	.
TGTGCCAGCAGTTATGACCAGACTTACGAGCAGTACTTC	CASSYDQTYEQYF	.	TRBV6-5	TRBJ2-7	.
TGTGCTAGTGGTCCGTTTGGGGGGGCCACGAACACTGAAGCTTTCTTT	CASGPFGGATNTEAFF	.	TRBV12-5	TRBJ1-1	few
TGTGCCAGCGGGGACATTAGTAGCGCTTTCTTT	CASGDISSAFF	.	TRBV27	TRBJ1-1	.
TGTGCCTGGAGTATAAGAGTAACTAATGAAAAACTGTTTTTT	CAWSIRVTNEKLFF	.	TRBV30	TRBJ1-4	.
TGTGCCAGCAGCTTAGGAGGGGCGACAGGGGGTAATCGGTACGAGCAGTACTTC	CASSLGGATGGNRYEQYF	TRBD1	TRBV11-2	TRBJ2-7	.
TGTGCCAGCAGCTCCGTGACTAGCGGGGGTGCGAACACCGGGGAGCTGTTTTTT	CASSSVTSGGANTGELFF	TRBD2	TRBV7-9	TRBJ2-2	.
TGTGCCAGCAGCTTGGCCGGGACAAACAATCAGCCCCAGCATTTT	CASSLAGTNNQPQHF	.	TRBV5-6	TRBJ1-5	.
TGCGCCAGCAGCCAAGAAGGGTCGGGGGGTGGTGAAAAACTGTTTTTT	CASSQEGSGGGEKLFF	.	TRBV4-1	TRBJ1-4	.
TGTGCCAGCAGCCGGGACAACTCCTACGAGCAGTACTTC	CASSRDNSYEQYF	.	TRBV5-4	TRBJ2-7	.
TGTGCCAGCAGTCCCGACAGGGGGCTATTCTTT	CASSPDRGLFF	TRBD1	TRBV2	TRBJ1-1	.
TGTGCCAGCAGCTTGGAGACAGCACCTATGAACACTGAAGCTTTCTTT	CASSLETAPMNTEAFF	.	TRBV5-6	TRBJ1-1	.
TGTGCCAGCAGCGAAACGAGATTCGATTCACCCCTCCACTTT	CASSETRFDSPLHF	.	TRBV6-1	TRBJ1-6	.
TGTGCCAGCAGTCTAGCGGGGGGGCGAACCGGGGAGCTGTTTTTT	CASSLAGGRTGELFF	TRBD2	TRBV7-7	TRBJ2-2	few
TGCGCCAGCAGCCAAGATGAGGGGGGGAACTATGGCTACACCTTC	CASSQDEGGNYGYTF	.	TRBV4-1	TRBJ1-2	.
TGCAGCGTGGGGACAGGGAGGCGGGTCGGGGAGCTGTTTTTT	CSVGTGRRVGELFF	TRBD1	TRBV29-1	TRBJ2-2	.
TGTGCCAGCCCTTACACTGAAGCTTTCTTT	CASPYTEAFF	.	TRBV6-4	TRBJ1-1	.
TGTGCCAGCAGACTAGCGGGGGACCCCTACGAGCAGTACTTC	CASRLAGDPYEQYF	TRBD2	TRBV11-1	TRBJ2-7	.
TGTGCCAGCAGTGAACAGAGGGTAGAGAATTCACCCCTCCACTTT	CASSEQRVENSPLHF	.	TRBV2	TRBJ1-6	.
TGCGCCAGCAGCGGAGGACAGCTTCCAACCGGGGAGCTGTTTTTT	CASSGGQLPTGELFF	.	TRBV5-1	TRBJ2-2	.
TGTGCCAGCAGTGTGGGAGGATCAGAGACCCAGTACTTC	CASSVGGSETQYF	.	TRBV6-1	TRBJ2-5	.
TGCGCCAGCAGCTTGTCTCACCAACTAAACTATGGCTACACCTTC	CASSLSHQLNYGYTF	.	TRBV5-1	TRBJ1-2	few
TGTGCCAGCAGCGCCCAGACAGGGAACTATGGCTACACCTTC	CASSAQTGNYGYTF	TRBD1	TRBV9	TRBJ1-2	.
TGTGCCAGTAGTCTTGGAGGACTTAATTCACCCCTCCACTTT	CASSLGGLNSPLHF	.	TRBV19	TRBJ1-6	.
TGTGCCAGTAGAAAGACAGGTGATTCCTACGAGCAGTACTTC	CASRKTGDSYEQYF	.	TRBV19	TRBJ2-7	.
TGTGCCAGCAGCTACACCGGGACAGGGATTGGCTACACCTTC	CASSYTGTGIGYTF	TRBD1	TRBV7-9	TRBJ1-2	.
TGCGCCAGCAGCCAAGTAAAGGGGGCGAAGGGGAACACCGGGGAGCTGTTTTTT	CASSQVKGAKGNTGELFF	TRBD1	TRBV4-1	TRBJ2-2	few
TGCGCCAGCAGCTTGGACGGGGGGGCCTACGAGCAGTACTTC	CASSLDGGAYEQYF	TRBD2	TRBV5-1	TRBJ2-7	.
TGTGCCAGCAGCTTGCGGGGGACAGACTATGGCTACACCTTC	CASSLRGTDYGYTF	TRBD1	TRBV5-8	TRBJ1-2	.
TGTGCCAGCAGTTACTCATTATCAGGGTTCGAAAAACTGTTTTTT	CASSYSLSGFEKLFF	.	TRBV6-5	TRBJ1-4	.
TGTGCCAGCAGCTTAAGTAGCCTCATGAACACTGAAGCTTTCTTT	CASSLSSLMNTEAFF	.	TRBV7-9	TRBJ1-1	.
TGTGCCAGCAGCCAAGATGGGGGCGGCGGGAGGTTCCGAAAAGACAATGAGCAGTTCTTC	CASSQDGGGGRFRKDNEQFF	TRBD2	TRBV4-2	TRBJ2-1	.